This T cell receptor (beta chain) was sequenced for a study of T cell repertoires in cytomegalovirus infection. In the study overall: CMV infection together with matching HLA type was indicated by public TCR beta signatures. Findings and caveats of the study: Carriers of CMV plus the relevant HLA were identified by cumulative public TCR beta family frequency. There were HLA-C-restricted CMV-specific TCR beta clonotypes dominating the ex vivo response.

TCRdb used MiXCR to reprocess the reads, holding one entry per CDR3 protein. The table lists roughly 310,000 distinct CDR3 sequences, 17% of them singletons. This clonotype was detected ten times or more. What it binds is not known. CDR1 is SGHVS, CDR2 FNYEAQ, per germline. The ends lost 5 bases at V and 4 bases at J; junction bases unmatched: 7. The CDR3 loop spans 14 amino acids. The chain is built from TRBV7-6 and TRBJ1-2; 7 nucleotides agree with TRBD1. Source material: PBMCs. The clonotype was recovered from a human donor in good health (CMV status not recorded). Some clones in this sample may be carry-over from other donors' samples. CDR3 DNA sequence: TGTGCCAGCAGCAGCGACAGGGCGGGCTATGGCTACACCTTC. Its protein product is CASSSDRAGYGYTF.